The 27 T cell receptor beta chains listed next were all sequenced from one sample in a study of CD8 T cells in ankylosing spondylitis. Study-wide points: Blood from ankylosing spondylitis patients appeared to carry a characteristic roughly 8-variant TCR beta motif.

TCRdb reprocessed the 5' RACE reads with MiXCR, giving one entry per CDR3 protein. The sample holds roughly 490,000 distinct CDR3 sequences, about 5.7% seen once. These receptors are not linked to any known antigen. Material: blood, either unsorted or a sorted T cell fraction (not recorded which). Receptor source: a male donor with ankylosing spondylitis.

In this sample, this clonotype turned up many times. The V gene is TRBV6-5, the J gene TRBJ1-1; tentative D call: TRBD1 (6 bases). Germline V lookup: CDR1 MNHEY, CDR2 SVGAGI. Trimming took off 0 bases at V and 1 base at J, with 9 bases between the two ends. The CDR3 runs 15 residues. The CDR3 protein is CASSYSTRGNTEAFF. CDR3 nucleotide sequence: TGTGCCAGCAGTTACTCGACCAGGGGGAACACTGAAGCTTTCTTT.

The genes are TRBV4-3 and TRBJ1-6; D is perhaps TRBD1 (6 bases). The CDR3 length is 15 residues. The V gene's germline CDR1 is LGHNA and CDR2 YSLEER. V lost 4 bases to trimming and J lost 9 bases, with 16 bases between them. The CDR3 nucleotides are TGCGCCAGCAGCCTTTCAGGGGTGGGAGGTTCACCCCTCCACTTT. It is translated as CASSLSGVGGSPLHF.

There are many counts of this clonotype. J is TRBJ2-3 and V is TRBV9, with 8 bases that match TRBD2. Looked up from germline, CDR1 is SGDLS and CDR2 is YYNGEE. The CDR3 has 16 residues. The V segment lost 0 bases and the J segment 4 bases; nucleotides outside the gene matches: 7. CDR3 region: CASSVVVQAGADTQYF. The CDR3, as DNA: TGTGCCAGCAGCGTAGTAGTCCAAGCGGGGGCAGATACGCAGTATTTT.

The genes are TRBV29-1 and TRBJ2-7; 11 positions match TRBD1. The CDR3 is 16 amino acids. Trimming took 0 bases from V and 4 from J; bases not matched to a gene: 8. The germline V gene has CDR1 SQVTM and CDR2 ANQGSEA. The CDR3 coding sequence is TGCAGCGTTGAAGAGGCGCAGGGACAGGGGGTATACGAGCAGTACTTC. Translated: CSVEEAQGQGVYEQYF.

This clonotype was seen at least ten times. The chain links TRBV15 to TRBJ2-1; 14 bases map to TRBD2. This CDR3 region has 18 residues. The germline CDR1 and CDR2 sequences are LNHNV and YYDKDF (reference sequence). Losses at the gene ends were 0 bases for V and 8 bases for J; bases not matched to a gene: 9. This chain's CDR3 is CATSRDAVGLAGDHEQFF. DNA of the CDR3: TGTGCCACCAGCAGAGACGCCGTGGGACTAGCGGGAGACCATGAGCAGTTCTTC. The variable domain in full, completed from reference TRBV15 and TRBJ2-1, reads DAMVIQNPRYQVTQFGKPVTLSCSQTLNHNVMYWYQQKSSQAPKLLFHYYDKDFNNEADTPDNFQSRRPNTSFCFLDIRSPGLGDTAMYLCATSRDAVGLAGDHEQFFGPGTRLTVL.

This clonotype was recorded many times. The rearrangement joins TRBV28 to TRBJ2-1; D remains ambiguous. This CDR3 has 16 residues. Germline V gives CDR1 MDHEN, CDR2 SYDVKM. V was cut by 3 bases and J by 0 bases, with 12 bases left in between. The CDR3 is CASSFSPPYSYNEQFF. The CDR3 coding sequence is TGTGCCAGCAGTTTTTCCCCCCCTTACTCCTACAATGAGCAGTTCTTC.

The table lists this clonotype with a few counts. The J gene is TRBJ2-7, the V gene TRBV27; 8 bases align to TRBD2. CDR1 MNHEY and CDR2 SMNVEV come from the germline V gene (reference sequence). The CDR3 is 15 amino acids. The V and J ends lost 5 bases and 2 bases, in that order; junction bases with no gene match: 8. The CDR3 DNA is TGTGCCAGCAGTGCCAGCGGGAGCGTACCCTACGAGCAGTACTTC. Translation gives CASSASGSVPYEQYF.

This clonotype was seen many times. The rearrangement links TRBV20-1 to TRBJ1-6, with TRBD1 as a possible D gene (5 bases). The V and J ends lost 5 bases and 4 bases respectively, with 12 bases between them. The CDR3 totals 14 residues. Germline CDR1 reads DFQATT; CDR2 reads SNEGSKA (reference sequence). This CDR3 reads CSAEGTGYNSPLHF. Here the CDR3 DNA reads TGCAGTGCTGAAGGGACGGGGTATAATTCACCCCTCCACTTT.

This clonotype was observed at least ten times. V usage is TRBV20-1 and J usage is TRBJ1-2, with D possibly TRBD1 on 5 matching bases. V was cut by 3 bases and J by 14 bases, with 19 bases left in between. Looked up from germline, CDR1 is DFQATT and CDR2 is SNEGSKA (reference sequence). The CDR3 has 12 residues. Here the CDR3 reads CSASNVGGRVTF. CDR3 bases: TGCAGTGCTAGTAATGTCGGTGGCAGGGTTACCTTC.

This clonotype was observed many times. This chain links TRBV15 with TRBJ2-7, with TRBD1 matching 7 bases. Germline values: CDR1 LNHNV, CDR2 YYDKDF (reference sequence). V lost 4 bases to trimming and J lost 2 bases; unmatched junction nucleotides: 2. The CDR3 covers 13 residues. This CDR3 reads CATSKGAPYEQYF. The CDR3, as DNA: TGTGCCACCAGCAAGGGGGCTCCCTACGAGCAGTACTTC.

This clonotype was observed many times. The chain is built from TRBV18 and TRBJ1-4; D is perhaps TRBD1 (6 bases). Trimming removed 4 bases from V and 3 bases from J, with 12 bases in between. The CDR3 is made up of 15 amino acids. CDR1 is KGHSH and CDR2 is LQKENI in the germline V gene. CDR3 protein: CASSLQGLANEKLFF. The DNA for the CDR3 is TGTGCCAGCTCACTACAGGGTTTGGCTAATGAAAAACTGTTTTTT.

This clonotype occurred many times. The chain carries TRBV28 and TRBJ2-5, with D possibly being TRBD2 (5 bases). The CDR3 runs 12 residues. Germline CDR1 reads MDHEN; CDR2 reads SYDVKM. Trimming shortened V by 6 bases and J by 5 bases, and 10 bases separated the two germline ends. CDR3 loop: CASSLLGETQYF. The CDR3 DNA is TGTGCCAGCAGCTTACTAGGGGAGACCCAGTACTTC.

This chain joins TRBV18 and TRBJ1-4; possibly TRBD1 for D (6 bases). Trimming pared 3 bases from V and 0 bases from J, leaving 20 bases between. This CDR3 region has 19 residues. Germline values: CDR1 KGHSH, CDR2 LQKENI. CDR3 DNA sequence: TGTGCCAGCTCACCTTATCTCAAAGTCGGACAGTCAACTAATGAAAAACTGTTTTTT. Its translation: CASSPYLKVGQSTNEKLFF.

At least ten counts were recorded for this clonotype. The chain joins TRBV20-1 to TRBJ1-1; TRBD1 agrees at 7 bases. Germline V gives CDR1 DFQATT, CDR2 SNEGSKA (reference sequence). The CDR3 loop spans 12 amino acids. V trimming: 3 bases; J trimming: 6 bases; junction bases outside the gene matches: 4. CDR3 nucleotides: TGCAGTGCTAGTTTTCAGGGGGCTGAAGCTTTCTTT. This sequence encodes CSASFQGAEAFF.

This clonotype came up many times. This rearrangement joins TRBV6-2 or TRBV6-3 to TRBJ2-5; a possible D gene is TRBD1 (6 bases). The CDR3 is made up of 13 amino acids. V was clipped by 5 bases and J by 2 bases, with 9 bases between them. Germline CDR1 is MNHEY and CDR2 is SVGEGT. The CDR3 protein is CASSDRRQETQYF. In DNA, the CDR3 is TGTGCCAGCAGTGACAGGCGGCAAGAGACCCAGTACTTC.

The table lists this clonotype with many counts. The chain carries TRBV7-2 and TRBJ2-1; D gene unclear. The CDR3 length is 13 residues. Trimming took off 4 bases at V and 10 bases at J, with 14 bases between the two ends. Germline V gene data show CDR1 as SGHTA and CDR2 as FQGNSA. In DNA form, the CDR3 reads TGTGCCAGCAGCTCGTATCTAGGCCCCGAGCAGTTCTTC. Its protein product is CASSSYLGPEQFF. The full variable domain, completed using reference TRBV7-2 and TRBJ2-1, is GAGVSQSPSNKVTEKGKDVELRCDPISGHTALYWYRQSLGQGLEFLIYFQGNSAPDKSGLPSDRFSAERTGGSVSTLTIQRTQQEDSAVYLCASSSYLGPEQFFGPGTRLTVL.

This clonotype came up many times. V is TRBV5-1 and J is TRBJ2-1; D is unresolved. The length of the CDR3 is 13 residues. Trimming stripped 4 bases from V and 5 bases from J, with 10 bases between. In germline, CDR1 is SGHRS, CDR2 YFSETQ. CDR3 nucleotides: TGCGCCAGCAGCGACTCCTTAAACAATGAGCAGTTCTTC. Its protein product is CASSDSLNNEQFF.

At least ten counts were recorded for this clonotype. V usage is TRBV20-1 and J usage is TRBJ2-1; a weak D match, TRBD2 (7 bases). Germline V gene data show CDR1 as DFQATT and CDR2 as SNEGSKA (reference sequence). The CDR3 consists of 13 residues. The V end was cut by 6 bases, the J end by 4 bases, with 13 bases between. CDR3 DNA sequence: TGCAGTGCCGAGGGGGAGGGGTACAATGAGCAGTTCTTC. It specifies CSAEGEGYNEQFF.

This clonotype was observed many times. The chain carries TRBV7-9 and TRBJ2-7; 8 nucleotides match TRBD1. Germline V CDR1 and CDR2: SEHNR, FQNEAQ (reference sequence). This CDR3 is 15 amino acids long. With 5 bases clipped from V and 0 bases from J, the junction kept 6 bases outside the gene matches. CDR3 nucleotides: TGTGCCAGCAGCCATGGACAGGGACGCTCCTACGAGCAGTACTTC. Translating it yields CASSHGQGRSYEQYF.

This clonotype was seen more than once but under ten times. The rearrangement uses TRBV27 and TRBJ1-1, with D perhaps matching TRBD1 (5 bases). Germline CDR1 and CDR2: MNHEY and SMNVEV (reference sequence). The V end lost 3 bases, the J end lost 1 base, and 21 bases lay between the germline ends. The CDR3 loop spans 18 amino acids. CDR3 bases: TGTGCCAGCAGTTTTCAGTGGTTTACCGGGACGGAGAACACTGAAGCTTTCTTT. Translated: CASSFQWFTGTENTEAFF.

This clonotype has at least ten counts. The chain employs TRBV5-1 and TRBJ1-1, with D possibly TRBD1 on 5 matching bases. The CDR3 is 11 residues long. Germline lookup yields CDR1 SGHRS and CDR2 YFSETQ. The ends were cut back, 7 bases at V and 7 bases at J, with 11 bases in the middle. The CDR3 is CASVQGGEAFF. DNA of the CDR3: TGCGCCAGCGTCCAGGGAGGTGAAGCTTTCTTT.

This clonotype was recorded many times. The chain has TRBV10-2 and TRBJ2-7; D possibly corresponds to TRBD1 (6 bases). CDR3 size: 16 residues. Germline V gene sequence: CDR1 WSHSY, CDR2 SAAADI. V shed 6 bases and J shed 0 bases, with 18 bases lying between them. CDR3 region: CASSDYRQVSSYEQYF. Written as DNA, the CDR3 is TGCGCCAGCAGCGATTATAGACAGGTTTCCTCCTACGAGCAGTACTTC.

Many counts were recorded for this clonotype. The chain couples TRBV5-1 to TRBJ2-7, with 12 positions matching TRBD2. V gave up 4 bases and J gave up 1 base; unmatched junction bases: 18. Per germline, CDR1 SGHRS and CDR2 YFSETQ. The CDR3 length is 20 residues. The CDR3 loop reads CASSIRFRGPGLAGSYEQYF. The CDR3 DNA reads as TGCGCCAGCAGCATCCGTTTTAGGGGGCCAGGACTAGCGGGATCCTACGAGCAGTACTTC.

This clonotype was recorded many times. The rearrangement links TRBV12-3 or TRBV12-4 to TRBJ1-2, with 10 bases fitting TRBD1. The CDR3 loop spans 15 amino acids. V dropped 6 bases and J dropped 4; count of bases not matched to a gene: 8. DNA for the CDR3: TGTGCCAGCAGCCGGGACAGGGGCCCGTTCTATGGCTACACCTTC. This codes for CASSRDRGPFYGYTF.

V gene TRBV6-5 combines with J gene TRBJ1-1, with a weak D call TRBD1 (5 bases). Germline CDR1 MNHEY, CDR2 SVGAGI. This CDR3 is 13 amino acids long. Trimming cost V 0 bases and J 11 bases, with 13 bases left between them. The CDR3 protein is CASSYSLGARAFF. CDR3 sequence (DNA): TGTGCCAGCAGTTACTCTTTAGGGGCGAGGGCTTTCTTT.

This clonotype was seen a few times. DNA of the CDR3: TGTGCCAGCTCAGAGGCAGACGAGCAGTACTTC. It codes for CASSEADEQYF. The chain links TRBV18 to TRBJ2-7, with no clear D. V was clipped by 5 bases and J by 5 bases, with 7 bases between them. The germline CDR1 and CDR2 sequences are KGHSH and LQKENI. This CDR3 region has 11 residues.

This clonotype was recorded many times. This chain uses TRBV3-1 with TRBJ1-2, with a possible D match to TRBD1 (6 bases). The germline CDR1 and CDR2 sequences are LGHDT and YNNKEL (reference sequence). The V end was cut by 1 base, the J end by 6 bases, with 9 bases between. This CDR3 region has 13 residues. The CDR3 loop is CASSQVPGDGYTF. The DNA for the CDR3 is TGTGCCAGCAGCCAAGTGCCAGGGGATGGCTACACCTTC.